A single sample is the source of the 17 T cell receptor beta chains below, sequenced in a study of metastatic and nonmetastatic thyroid tumors. TCRdb re-clonotyped the PCR reads through MiXCR. The sample lists approximately 10,000 clones; roughly a third were seen once. Patients were all untreated before their thyroid surgery. The material sequenced was tumor tissue. These TCRs come from a female donor with papillary thyroid cancer or a benign thyroid nodule (not recorded which). Some clones in this sample may be carry-over from other donors' samples.

CDR3 region: CASSLAYGYTF. The CDR3 region has the DNA TGTGCCAGCAGTTTGGCCTATGGCTACACCTTC. V gene TRBV28 combines with J gene TRBJ1-2; no clear D. The CDR3 extends over 11 amino acids. Germline CDR1 MDHEN, CDR2 SYDVKM. V was cut by 3 bases and J by 4 bases, with 3 bases left in between.

The chain uses TRBV5-1 and TRBJ2-7; 11 bases map to TRBD1. Per germline, CDR1 SGHRS and CDR2 YFSETQ. Unmatched junction bases numbered 5, after V lost 6 bases and J lost 3 bases. There are 14 residues in the CDR3. CDR3 region: CASTRTGGLYEQYF. In DNA form, the CDR3 reads TGCGCCAGCACAAGGACAGGGGGCCTCTACGAGCAGTACTTC.

This clone is labeled medium-sized. The CDR3 spells CASSFDSNQPQHF. CDR3 nucleotide sequence: TGTGCCAGCAGCTTCGACAGCAATCAGCCCCAGCATTTT. The genes are TRBV9 and TRBJ1-5; D remains ambiguous. Per germline, CDR1 SGDLS and CDR2 YYNGEE. CDR3 length: 13 amino acids. The V gene lost 4 bases and the J gene lost 1 base, with 6 bases spanning the gap.

The gene calls are TRBV20-1 and TRBJ2-1, with 9 bases fitting TRBD2. This CDR3 region has 16 residues. V shed 0 bases and J 4 bases; nucleotides not matched to a gene: 7. Germline lookup yields CDR1 DFQATT and CDR2 SNEGSKA (reference sequence). Here the CDR3 reads CSARDVIAGDYNEQFF. The CDR3 bases are TGCAGTGCTAGAGATGTTATAGCGGGGGATTACAATGAGCAGTTCTTC.

By share, this clone counts as medium-sized. One end of the junction does not line up with germline, which may come from a read error. The rearrangement links TRBV6-5 to TRBJ2-7; 8 bases match TRBD2. Germline-derived CDR1 and CDR2 are MNHEY and SVGAGI. The CDR3 has 15 amino acids. The CDR3: CATSYQGGGIYEQYF. CDR3 nucleotide sequence: TGTGCCACCAGTTACCAGGGCGGGGGGATCTACGAGCAGTACTTC.

This clone was seen repeatedly, ten times or more. The chain combines TRBV20-1 with TRBJ2-1, with TRBD2 matching 10 bases. The CDR3 contains 14 residues. Germline V gene data show CDR1 as DFQATT and CDR2 as SNEGSKA (reference sequence). With 6 bases clipped from V and 4 bases from J, the junction kept 6 bases outside the gene matches. The CDR3 reads CSAPGLAYYNEQFF. Written as DNA, the CDR3 is TGCAGTGCACCGGGACTAGCGTATTACAATGAGCAGTTCTTC.

This clone is termed large. V gene TRBV6-1 combines with J gene TRBJ2-2; 9 bases fit TRBD1. Per the germline V gene, CDR1 is MNHNS and CDR2 is SASEGT. The CDR3 has 14 amino acids. V shed 6 bases, J shed 4 bases, and the junction held 3 bases outside the gene matches. DNA for the CDR3: TGTGCCAGCAGGACGGACAGGGGCACCGGGGAGCTGTTTTTT. Translated: CASRTDRGTGELFF.

The chain couples TRBV28 to TRBJ1-6; no clear D. In germline, CDR1 is MDHEN, CDR2 SYDVKM. The V gene lost 3 bases and the J gene lost 5 bases, with 17 bases spanning the gap. The length of the CDR3 is 17 residues. DNA of the CDR3: TGTGCCAGCAGTTTTGTTTTGGAACAAACAAATAATTCACCCCTCCACTTT. Translated, it gives CASSFVLEQTNNSPLHF. Full variable domain (missing parts from reference TRBV28 and TRBJ1-6): DVKVTQSSRYLVKRTGEKVFLECVQDMDHENMFWYRQDPGLGLRLIYFSYDVKMKEKGDIPEGYSVSREKKERFSLILESASTNQTSMYLCASSFVLEQTNNSPLHFGNGTRLTVT.

The rearrangement links TRBV27 to TRBJ1-4; D not resolved. Germline lookup yields CDR1 MNHEY and CDR2 SMNVEV (reference sequence). This CDR3 spans 12 amino acids. With 7 bases removed from V and 10 bases from J, the gap between germline ends came to 13 bases. CDR3 protein: CASNRPGVKLFF. Here the CDR3 DNA reads TGTGCCAGCAATCGCCCTGGTGTAAAACTGTTTTTT.

Judged by abundance, this clone is medium-sized (0.01 to 0.1%). The rearrangement links TRBV6-1 to TRBJ1-2; 7 nucleotides match TRBD1. Germline lookup yields CDR1 MNHNS and CDR2 SASEGT. Trimming took 5 bases from V and 0 from J; bases not matched to a gene: 6. CDR3 length: 15 amino acids. CDR3 protein: CASSRQGGPNYGYTF. The CDR3 region has the DNA TGTGCCAGCAGTCGGCAGGGGGGACCTAACTATGGCTACACCTTC.

This clone came up many times. The CDR3: CASSLGLAGGQGKNIQYF. CDR3 bases: TGTGCCAGCAGTCTAGGACTAGCGGGGGGCCAAGGCAAAAACATTCAGTACTTC. The V and J genes are TRBV6-1 and TRBJ2-4; 14 bases are shared with TRBD2. The V and J ends lost 5 bases and 3 bases, in that order; junction bases with no gene match: 9. The germline CDR1 and CDR2 sequences are MNHNS and SASEGT. This CDR3 is 18 amino acids long.

This clone has just a few counts. V usage is TRBV6-2 or TRBV6-3 and J usage is TRBJ1-1; D is undetermined. Trimming took off 6 bases at V and 1 base at J, with 18 bases between the two ends. The CDR3 covers 16 residues. Germline V gives CDR1 MNHEY, CDR2 SVGEGT. This CDR3 reads CASRRSLASENTEAFF. DNA for the CDR3: TGTGCCAGCAGACGCTCCCTTGCCTCAGAGAACACTGAAGCTTTCTTT.

This clone was counted many times. The genes are TRBV20-1 and TRBJ2-2; 11 bases map to TRBD2. In germline, CDR1 is DFQATT, CDR2 SNEGSKA (reference sequence). V trimming: 0 bases; J trimming: 8 bases; junction bases outside the gene matches: 11. The CDR3 length is 17 residues. The CDR3 DNA reads TGCAGTGCTAGAGATCAAAGGACTAGCGGGCGCCTGGGGGAGCTGTTTTTT. Translation: CSARDQRTSGRLGELFF.

V gene TRBV7-9 combines with J gene TRBJ1-4; no clear D. CDR1 is SEHNR and CDR2 is FQNEAQ in the germline V gene (reference sequence). The CDR3 length is 14 residues. V gave up 1 base and J gave up 10 bases, with 13 bases separating them. The CDR3 here is CASSLEHGEAKLFF. CDR3 DNA: TGTGCCAGCAGCTTAGAGCACGGCGAGGCAAAACTGTTTTTT.

This sequence joins TRBV25-1 and TRBJ2-5; the match to TRBD2 covers 10 bases. The CDR3 covers 18 residues. V lost 2 bases, J lost 4 bases, and 13 bases stayed unmatched. Germline lookup yields CDR1 MGHDK and CDR2 SYGVNS. Here the CDR3 DNA reads TGTGCCAGCAGTGAAGGGGTGCTAGCGGGAGTAAGAGCAGAGACCCAGTACTTC. Translation: CASSEGVLAGVRAETQYF.

V is TRBV7-9 and J is TRBJ1-3; 7 nucleotides match TRBD1. Germline V lookup: CDR1 SEHNR, CDR2 FQNEAQ (reference sequence). V lost 5 bases and J lost 5; bases outside the gene matches: 6. The CDR3 is 14 amino acids. For the CDR3, the DNA is TGTGCCAGCAGCAGCCAGGACAGGAGAAACACCATATATTTT. Translated: CASSSQDRRNTIYF.

The rearrangement joins TRBV10-3 to TRBJ1-6, with D perhaps matching TRBD1 (6 bases). Trimming removed 0 bases from V and 5 bases from J, with 11 bases in between. The CDR3 spans 16 residues. Germline CDR1 is ENHRY and CDR2 is SYGVKD. The CDR3 loop reads CAISESSTGNNSPLHF. The CDR3, as DNA: TGTGCCATCAGTGAGTCTTCTACAGGGAATAATTCACCCCTCCACTTT.